Below, 7 T cell receptor beta chains from the same sample are listed, as sequenced in a study of regulatory T cells in long-lasting Graves disease. Time point described: persistent/refractory GD, antithyroid drugs over 5 years with positive TRAb. PBMCs provided the RNA from which the TCR library was made. iRepertoire HTBI primers and Arm-PCR of CDR3 regions built TCR beta libraries. TCRdb fed the multiplex PCR reads into MiXCR, producing one record per CDR3 protein. The sample gives roughly 500,000 distinct CDR3 sequences, roughly 20% of which show up once; less than 9% is in the top ten. This specimen was peripheral blood mononuclear cells (PBMCs), taken when the disease was refractory, from a patient treated with antithyroid drugs. Every receptor here comes from a female donor with Graves disease.

This clonotype occurred a few times. Just one base apart from a much larger clone, this may be a read error. The chain combines TRBV29-1 with TRBJ2-5; 12 bases fit TRBD2. Trimming removed 7 bases from V and 4 bases from J; junction bases left unmatched: 13. The CDR3 is 16 residues long. Germline lookup yields CDR1 SQVTM and CDR2 ANQGSEA. CDR3 region: CSAIGMTSGSRETQYF. The CDR3 bases are TGCAGCGCAATCGGCATGACTAGCGGGAGTAGAGAGACCCAGTACTTC.

There are many counts of this clonotype. The chain has TRBV6-5 and TRBJ2-7; D possibly corresponds to TRBD1 (6 bases). CDR3 size: 18 residues. From germline, CDR1 is MNHEY and CDR2 SVGAGI. V shed 0 bases and J shed 2 bases, with 20 bases lying between them. The chain's CDR3 is CASSYSGFETGRTYEQYF. The CDR3 DNA reads as TGTGCCAGCAGTTACTCAGGGTTTGAAACAGGGCGGACCTACGAGCAGTACTTC.

This clonotype was observed a handful of times. This sequence joins TRBV20-1 and TRBJ1-5; D unclear. The CDR3 totals 12 residues. Per germline, CDR1 DFQATT and CDR2 SNEGSKA (reference sequence). The CDR3 nucleotides read TGCAGCGGGCGAGGAAGCAATCAGCCCCAGCATTTT. Amino acids: CSGRGSNQPQHF.

Many counts were recorded for this clonotype. The rearrangement uses TRBV2 and TRBJ1-1; D possibly corresponds to TRBD1 (6 bases). The germline CDR1 and CDR2 sequences are SNHLY and FYNNEI. The length of the CDR3 is 14 residues. The V end lost 6 bases, the J end lost 5 bases, and 16 bases lay between the germline ends. CDR3 protein: CASRLEQGWTEAFF. The CDR3 bases are TGTGCCAGCAGACTCGAACAGGGATGGACTGAAGCTTTCTTT. Full variable domain (rest looked up from reference TRBV2 and TRBJ1-1): EPEVTQTPSHQVTQMGQEVILRCVPISNHLYFYWYRQILGQKVEFLVSFYNNEISEKSEIFDDQFSVERPDGSNFTLKIRSTKLEDSAMYFCASRLEQGWTEAFFGQGTRLTVV.

V usage is TRBV29-1 and J usage is TRBJ1-2, with TRBD1 matching over 8 bases. The CDR3 is 14 amino acids. Germline assignment: CDR1 SQVTM and CDR2 ANQGSEA. Germline trimming cut 4 bases from V and 5 bases from J; bases unmatched to any gene: 9. The CDR3 loop reads CSVVPTDRAYGYTF. DNA of the CDR3: TGCAGCGTTGTTCCAACGGACAGGGCATATGGCTACACCTTC.

This clonotype occurred many times. CDR3 nucleotide sequence: TGTGCCAGCAGCCCTATCAAGCGGGGAAGCTTCTACGAGCAGTACTTC. Encoded protein: CASSPIKRGSFYEQYF. The chain joins TRBV7-8 to TRBJ2-7, with TRBD2 identical over 7 bases. The CDR3 length is 16 residues. Germline lookup yields CDR1 SGHVS and CDR2 FQNEAQ. J was trimmed by 3 bases and V by 5 bases; bases with no gene match: 13. The complete variable domain, with remaining parts taken from reference TRBV7-8 and TRBJ2-7, reads GAGVSQSPRYKVAKRGQDVALRCDPISGHVSLFWYQQALGQGPEFLTYFQNEAQLDKSGLPSDRFFAERPEGSVSTLKIQRTQQEDSAVYLCASSPIKRGSFYEQYFGPGTRLTVT.

This clonotype was seen many times. This sequence joins TRBV7-2 and TRBJ2-7; D unclear. The V gene's germline CDR1 is SGHTA and CDR2 FQGNSA. Trimming pared 0 bases from V and 4 bases from J, leaving 7 bases between. This CDR3 is 13 amino acids long. The CDR3, as DNA: TGTGCCAGCAGCTTAGCGGTCGAATACGAGCAGTACTTC. Translation: CASSLAVEYEQYF.